The sequence of this TCR beta chain was determined in a study of T cells in Graves' hyperthyroidism and ophthalmopathy. Every diagnosis used clinical symptoms, serum thyroxine and TRAb, thyroid ultrasound and orbital computed tomography. V dropped 8 bases and J dropped 4 bases, with 12 bases sitting between them. This CDR3 has 13 amino acids. The germline CDR1 and CDR2 sequences are WNHNN and SYGVQD (reference sequence). TCR beta CDR3 region amplification was performed from RNA transcripts. The TCR CDR3 first-round RT-PCR relied on the HTBI primer set. TCRdb re-derived calls from the multiplex PCR reads in MiXCR, one entry per CDR3 protein. Here the sample spans a few hundred thousand distinct CDR3 sequences, roughly 20% being singletons.

This TCR was recovered from a young man with Graves' hyperthyroidism. The sample comprised blood. V and J are TRBV10-1 and TRBJ1-5, with D possibly TRBD1 on 5 matching bases. The CDR3 sequence: CASYRGANQPQHF. CDR3 nucleotide sequence: TGCGCCAGCTATAGGGGCGCTAATCAGCCCCAGCATTTT.